A selection of T cell receptor beta chains follows, all from one sample in a study of identical twins. A single record per CDR3 protein comes from TCRdb applying MiXCR to the 5' RACE reads. Of roughly 1.6 million distinct CDR3 sequences listed, about 31% are singletons. Sequenced sample: cord blood. The receptors were gathered from a newborn girl in good health. Both conserved end residues are part of each CDR3. A clone size is listed for some rows: how often the clone was seen (once, few, many), or a class if it is expanded.

j_call: TRBJ2-3; v_call: TRBV29-1; clone_size: many; cdr3_aa: CSVVSSTSLHQYF
j_call: TRBJ1-5; v_call: TRBV20-1; clone_size: NA; cdr3_aa: CSARFGQAPYSNQPQHF
j_call: TRBJ2-3; v_call: TRBV27; clone_size: few; cdr3_aa: CASSLRTQYF
j_call: TRBJ2-7; v_call: TRBV11-2; clone_size: NA; cdr3_aa: CASSYGFFRDRVIEQYF
j_call: TRBJ1-2; v_call: TRBV3-1; clone_size: NA; cdr3_aa: CASRIGFGSDGYTF
j_call: TRBJ2-7; v_call: TRBV6-5; clone_size: few; cdr3_aa: CASSYLSSSGNSYEQYF
j_call: TRBJ1-4; v_call: TRBV27; clone_size: NA; cdr3_aa: CASRWGQGTEKLFF
j_call: TRBJ1-6; v_call: TRBV4-1; clone_size: NA; cdr3_aa: CASSQVGTGGSPLHF
j_call: TRBJ1-2; v_call: TRBV20-1; clone_size: few; cdr3_aa: CSAVTARDISRNYGYTF
j_call: TRBJ1-1; v_call: TRBV27; clone_size: NA; cdr3_aa: CASSSAGAGVNTEAFF
j_call: TRBJ2-1; v_call: TRBV29-1; clone_size: NA; cdr3_aa: CSVAYRLAGGPGPYNEQFF
j_call: TRBJ2-3; v_call: TRBV3-1; clone_size: NA; cdr3_aa: CASSHGRGEGTDTQYF
j_call: TRBJ1-6; v_call: TRBV4-2; clone_size: NA; cdr3_aa: CASQVISAGYNSPLHF
j_call: TRBJ2-2; v_call: TRBV20-1; clone_size: NA; cdr3_aa: CSARVVGWGTGELFF
j_call: TRBJ2-1; v_call: TRBV29-1; clone_size: many; cdr3_aa: CSVGPSIRNEQFF
j_call: TRBJ2-5; v_call: TRBV9; clone_size: NA; cdr3_aa: CASSAKTSGDYNEQYF
j_call: TRBJ2-1; v_call: TRBV6-2/TRBV6-3; clone_size: few; cdr3_aa: CASSYSSVLWRNEQFF
j_call: TRBJ2-7; v_call: TRBV20-1; clone_size: NA; cdr3_aa: CSARRLRNNEQYF
j_call: TRBJ2-5; v_call: TRBV29-1; clone_size: many; cdr3_aa: CSVEERVETQYF
j_call: TRBJ2-3; v_call: TRBV7-2; clone_size: NA; cdr3_aa: CASSPPIRTDTQSF
j_call: TRBJ1-2; v_call: TRBV12-3/TRBV12-4; clone_size: many; cdr3_aa: CASSLRREENYGYTF
j_call: TRBJ2-7; v_call: TRBV27; clone_size: few; cdr3_aa: CASSFGREGGFSYEQYF
j_call: TRBJ2-5; v_call: TRBV3-1; clone_size: few; cdr3_aa: CASSSVSGLDMFQETQYF
j_call: TRBJ2-7; v_call: TRBV28; clone_size: NA; cdr3_aa: CARSSPMGTGRSYEQYF
j_call: TRBJ2-3; v_call: TRBV7-2; clone_size: NA; cdr3_aa: CASSDPLASTDTQYF
j_call: TRBJ2-2; v_call: TRBV28; clone_size: NA; cdr3_aa: CASSLLLAGGPNTGELFF
j_call: TRBJ2-6; v_call: TRBV12-3/TRBV12-4; clone_size: NA; cdr3_aa: CASSHRRGANVPTF
j_call: NA; v_call: TRBV10-3; clone_size: few; cdr3_aa: CAISEKGATYNEQYF
j_call: TRBJ2-5; v_call: TRBV2; clone_size: NA; cdr3_aa: CASSEAGQGNLETQYF
j_call: TRBJ1-1; v_call: TRBV5-1; clone_size: NA; cdr3_aa: CASSLEPKNTEAFF
j_call: TRBJ2-1; v_call: TRBV2; clone_size: NA; cdr3_aa: CASIASSYNEQFF
j_call: TRBJ2-3; v_call: TRBV27; clone_size: few; cdr3_aa: CASSTPGLAGRGTQYF
j_call: TRBJ1-2; v_call: TRBV10-3; clone_size: many; cdr3_aa: CAISEQNYGYTF
j_call: TRBJ1-2; v_call: TRBV12-3/TRBV12-4; clone_size: few; cdr3_aa: CASSLEGARRGGYTF
j_call: TRBJ2-3; v_call: TRBV7-9; clone_size: few; cdr3_aa: CASSLKAVTTDTQYF
j_call: NA; v_call: TRBV7-2; clone_size: NA; cdr3_aa: CASSLGSPLTGRGEQYF
j_call: TRBJ1-4; v_call: TRBV5-1; clone_size: NA; cdr3_aa: CASSLGAGFNEKLFF
j_call: TRBJ1-1; v_call: TRBV12-3/TRBV12-4; clone_size: many; cdr3_aa: CASSLLRDTEAFF
j_call: TRBJ1-4; v_call: TRBV15; clone_size: NA; cdr3_aa: CATSSFTGGTNEKLFF
j_call: TRBJ2-7; v_call: TRBV27; clone_size: once; cdr3_aa: CASSSRQHSTSSYEQYF
j_call: TRBJ2-7; v_call: TRBV6-2/TRBV6-3; clone_size: NA; cdr3_aa: CASSYLVNPGNEQYF
j_call: TRBJ2-7; v_call: TRBV6-6; clone_size: NA; cdr3_aa: CASSYGTGHYEQYF
j_call: TRBJ2-1; v_call: TRBV4-2; clone_size: NA; cdr3_aa: CASSQDWGSGSYNEQFF
j_call: TRBJ2-7; v_call: TRBV6-1; clone_size: few; cdr3_aa: CASSEWSVSSYEQYF
j_call: TRBJ1-1; v_call: TRBV6-6; clone_size: few; cdr3_aa: CASSFAGTENTEAFF
j_call: TRBJ1-5; v_call: TRBV7-8; clone_size: few; cdr3_aa: CASSLGSAGGRRNQPQHF
j_call: TRBJ1-2; v_call: TRBV13; clone_size: NA; cdr3_aa: CASRFPFVQGIGYTF
j_call: TRBJ2-3; v_call: TRBV28; clone_size: NA; cdr3_aa: CASSLLLASLSTDTQYF
j_call: TRBJ2-5; v_call: TRBV6-5; clone_size: NA; cdr3_aa: CASSYSSTPGQGGNEQYF
j_call: TRBJ1-2; v_call: TRBV28; clone_size: few; cdr3_aa: CASSLFRGYTF
j_call: TRBJ1-2; v_call: TRBV18; clone_size: NA; cdr3_aa: CASSRAGDYGYTF
j_call: TRBJ2-3; v_call: TRBV5-1; clone_size: NA; cdr3_aa: CASSYRGVFTDTQYF